Listed below are T cell receptor beta chains from one sample, sequenced in a study of human CD8 memory T cell subsets. Reprocessing the 5' RACE reads, TCRdb reports a single entry for every CDR3 protein and omits DNA. The sample includes roughly 10,000 distinct CDR3 sequences. The specimen was CD8+ T cells from PBMCs. All receptors come from a human donor in good health. CDR3s include the opening cysteine and the closing phenylalanine or tryptophan. The size entry is marked missing in some rows and otherwise reads once, few, many or a size class.

size: .; V: TRBV27; J: TRBJ1-2; CDR3: CASSLSGGYGYTF
size: .; V: TRBV7-9; J: TRBJ2-7; CDR3: CASSGTSGTEQYF
size: .; V: TRBV27; J: TRBJ2-1; CDR3: CASSLLQRQGPNNEQFF
size: .; V: TRBV4-1; J: TRBJ1-1; CDR3: CASSPRTGGFTEAFF
size: .; V: TRBV6-5; J: TRBJ2-6; CDR3: CASSDVAGGDRSGANVLTF
size: .; V: TRBV6-5; J: TRBJ1-5; CDR3: CASSSVQPQHF
size: .; V: TRBV28; J: TRBJ2-1; CDR3: CASSLLREVYNEQFF
size: large; V: TRBV28; J: TRBJ2-3; CDR3: CASSLTGFTDTQYF
size: .; V: TRBV19; J: TRBJ1-6; CDR3: CASSGLGRSPLHF
size: .; V: TRBV2; J: TRBJ2-5; CDR3: CASRVELGSQETQYF
size: .; V: TRBV7-9; J: TRBJ1-5; CDR3: CASSLENQPQHF
size: .; V: TRBV2; J: TRBJ2-2; CDR3: CASSEAWGVAAGELFF
size: .; V: TRBV11-3; J: TRBJ2-1; CDR3: CASSYIAGGYNEQFF
size: .; V: TRBV27; J: TRBJ2-3; CDR3: CASSPASLAGGADTQYF
size: .; V: TRBV12-3/TRBV12-4; J: TRBJ2-1; CDR3: CASSSSGTSDEQFF
size: medium-sized; V: TRBV5-1; J: TRBJ2-7; CDR3: CASSPGQGAPYEQYF
size: .; V: TRBV4-1; J: TRBJ1-6; CDR3: CASSQGQFNNSPLHF
size: .; V: TRBV6-5; J: TRBJ2-2; CDR3: CASSYSPVIFGTEGGLFF
size: .; V: TRBV20-1; J: TRBJ1-1; CDR3: CSAMTGVSGTEAFF
size: .; V: TRBV20-1; J: TRBJ2-5; CDR3: CSAGGPRGMKGETQYF
size: .; V: TRBV6-2/TRBV6-3; J: TRBJ1-1; CDR3: CASSSPGDTEAFF
size: .; V: TRBV12-3/TRBV12-4; J: TRBJ2-7; CDR3: CASRGREFDEQYF
size: .; V: TRBV19; J: TRBJ1-5; CDR3: CASSPGEGPNQPQHF
size: .; V: TRBV12-3/TRBV12-4; J: TRBJ2-2; CDR3: CASSLGTANTGELFF
size: .; V: TRBV11-3; J: TRBJ2-5; CDR3: CASSSARDLQETQYF
size: .; V: TRBV5-1; J: TRBJ2-3; CDR3: CASSLVSDTQYF
size: .; V: TRBV19; J: TRBJ1-2; CDR3: CASSTLVFGTDYGYTF
size: .; V: TRBV27; J: TRBJ1-1; CDR3: CASSGQGAPEAFF
size: .; V: TRBV27; J: TRBJ2-2; CDR3: CASSLGSSGEAKAGELFF
size: .; V: TRBV20-1; J: TRBJ2-1; CDR3: CSAQALSSYNEQFF
size: medium-sized; V: TRBV11-2; J: TRBJ2-1; CDR3: CASSLTSGVDEQFF
size: .; V: TRBV6-5; J: TRBJ2-7; CDR3: CASSPPSGLAGDEQYF
size: medium-sized; V: TRBV30; J: TRBJ1-1; CDR3: CAWSGDPGVAFF
size: .; V: TRBV20-1; J: TRBJ2-1; CDR3: CSARELAGEFEQFF
size: medium-sized; V: TRBV29-1; J: TRBJ1-1; CDR3: CSVESTANTEAFF
size: .; V: TRBV20-1; J: TRBJ2-1; CDR3: CSASTAGWSYNEQFF
size: large; V: TRBV29-1; J: TRBJ2-7; CDR3: CSVLTWTYEQYF
size: medium-sized; V: TRBV7-3; J: TRBJ2-2; CDR3: CASSQRENGELFF
size: .; V: TRBV20-1; J: TRBJ2-5; CDR3: CSARAGETQYF
size: .; V: TRBV6-5; J: TRBJ1-2; CDR3: CASSNTETGGWNGYTF
size: medium-sized; V: TRBV7-8; J: TRBJ2-2; CDR3: CASSLRVVAGVDTGELFF
size: medium-sized; V: TRBV29-1; J: TRBJ1-2; CDR3: CSVDSGVYGYTF
size: .; V: TRBV20-1; J: TRBJ2-2; CDR3: CSARASGLAGGNTGELFF
size: .; V: TRBV28; J: TRBJ1-2; CDR3: CASSRLTGGNYGYTF
size: .; V: TRBV28; J: TRBJ2-1; CDR3: CASYSGSVEVHNEQFF
size: medium-sized; V: TRBV2; J: TRBJ2-5; CDR3: CASSESSGGAETQYF
size: medium-sized; V: TRBV20-1; J: TRBJ1-1; CDR3: CSARDLERSNTEAFF
size: .; V: TRBV6-5; J: TRBJ2-7; CDR3: CASSSPYERGAYEQYF
size: medium-sized; V: TRBV29-1; J: TRBJ1-1; CDR3: CSVLRGGTEAFF
size: .; V: TRBV5-1; J: TRBJ2-5; CDR3: CASSPFGNQETQYF
size: .; V: TRBV30; J: TRBJ1-2; CDR3: CALKQGALGYTF
size: .; V: TRBV5-6; J: TRBJ2-7; CDR3: CASSPGLGAYEQYF
size: .; V: TRBV20-1; J: TRBJ2-7; CDR3: CSARDNRGTSYEQYF
size: .; V: TRBV19; J: TRBJ2-1; CDR3: CASNGASSYNEQFF
size: .; V: TRBV28; J: TRBJ1-6; CDR3: CASSLFAGNNSPLHF
size: .; V: TRBV11-2; J: TRBJ2-2; CDR3: CASSFFGSNTGELFF
size: .; V: TRBV18; J: TRBJ2-1; CDR3: CASSPIDEQFF